The 32 T cell receptor beta chains listed next were all sequenced from one sample in a study of T cells expressing NK-cell markers. Reprocessing the 5' RACE reads, TCRdb reports a single entry for every CDR3 protein and omits DNA. The sample holds almost 450,000 distinct CDR3 sequences. The sample was blood T cells: a sorted CD56 or NKG2C T cell subset, CD4+ or CD8+ T cells, or bulk PBMC T cells (not recorded which). Every receptor here comes from a woman between 18 and 69 years old in good health.

The chain carries TRBV5-5 and TRBJ2-7; checking the TCRdb D call of TRBD1 is not possible without DNA. The CDR3 totals 16 residues. CDR1 is SGHKS, CDR2 YYEKEE, per germline (reference sequence). CDR3 sequence reads: CASSLGVGILTYEQYF.

V usage is TRBV7-3 and J usage is TRBJ1-1. The CDR3 is 15 amino acids. Per the germline V gene, CDR1 is SGHTA and CDR2 is FQGTGA. The CDR3 protein is CASSLTHQVNTEAFF. Combining the CDR3 with reference TRBV7-3 and TRBJ1-1 gives the whole variable domain GAGVSQTPSNKVTEKGKYVELRCDPISGHTALYWYRQSLGQGPEFLIYFQGTGAADDSGLPNDRFFAVRPEGSVSTLKIQRTERGDSAVYLCASSLTHQVNTEAFFGQGTRLTVV.

V and J are TRBV7-9 and TRBJ1-4. Germline V gene lookup returns CDR1 SEHNR and CDR2 FQNEAQ (reference sequence). This CDR3 is 12 amino acids long. The CDR3 loop reads CASSLDPTKLFF.

The chain links TRBV12-3 or TRBV12-4 to TRBJ2-3; no DNA is available, so the TRBD2 call from TCRdb remains unchecked. The CDR3 consists of 16 residues. The chain's CDR3 is CASSFRLAGRTDTQYF.

The chain couples TRBV7-9 to TRBJ2-2; the D call from TCRdb, TRBD1, cannot be confirmed without DNA. CDR3 length: 14 amino acids. CDR1 is SEHNR and CDR2 is FQNEAQ in the germline V gene (reference sequence). CDR3: CASSPRDNTGELFF.

This chain links TRBV12-3 or TRBV12-4 with TRBJ2-3. The CDR3 sequence is 14 residues long. The CDR3 reads CASSLAGNTDTQYF.

V is TRBV6-5 and J is TRBJ2-5. In germline, CDR1 is MNHEY, CDR2 SVGAGI. CDR3 length: 12 amino acids. This chain's CDR3 is CASSFTTGTQYF.

The V call is TRBV28, the J call TRBJ2-3; the D gene TCRdb calls, TRBD2, cannot be checked with no DNA. The germline gives CDR1 MDHEN, CDR2 SYDVKM. The CDR3 is 17 amino acids. The CDR3 protein is CASSPRALQGNTDTQYF. Combining the CDR3 with reference TRBV28 and TRBJ2-3 gives the whole variable domain DVKVTQSSRYLVKRTGEKVFLECVQDMDHENMFWYRQDPGLGLRLIYFSYDVKMKEKGDIPEGYSVSREKKERFSLILESASTNQTSMYLCASSPRALQGNTDTQYFGPGTRLTVL.

The gene calls are TRBV12-3 or TRBV12-4 and TRBJ2-5; TCRdb outputs TRBD1, but without DNA this stays unchecked. The length of the CDR3 is 15 residues. The CDR3 sequence: CASSLTGAPGQTQYF.

This sequence joins TRBV7-9 and TRBJ2-7; TCRdb reports TRBD1, a call that lacks DNA to check it against. Germline V CDR1 and CDR2: SEHNR, FQNEAQ (reference sequence). The CDR3 length is 13 residues. The CDR3: CASTPDVSYEQYF.

The chain carries TRBV3-1 and TRBJ2-7; TCRdb proposes TRBD2, but this gene call is untestable without DNA. Germline values: CDR1 LGHDT, CDR2 YNNKEL (reference sequence). The CDR3 has 16 amino acids. The CDR3 loop reads CASSLWTEGGSYEQYF.

This chain joins TRBV7-2 and TRBJ2-4. Germline CDR1 and CDR2: SGHTA and FQGNSA. The CDR3 is 17 residues long. The CDR3 is CASSQSGSFLGQNIQYF.

The chain carries TRBV6-5 and TRBJ2-5; absent DNA, TCRdb's TRBD2 call cannot be checked. CDR1 and CDR2 (germline): MNHEY, SVGAGI. The CDR3 loop spans 16 amino acids. CDR3 loop: CASSYQGLAGQETQYF.

This chain links TRBV7-2 with TRBJ2-3. In germline, CDR1 is SGHTA, CDR2 FQGNSA. The CDR3 length is 15 residues. CDR3 protein: CASSLAPNRGDTQYF.

J is TRBJ2-5 and V is TRBV2; TCRdb selects TRBD1, and the lack of DNA leaves this call unchecked. The CDR3 covers 13 residues. CDR1 and CDR2 from the germline V gene are SNHLY and FYNNEI. CDR3 sequence reads: CASFRDREETQYF.

The chain uses TRBV20-1 and TRBJ2-2; the D call from TCRdb, TRBD2, cannot be confirmed without DNA. The CDR3 has 13 amino acids. Germline CDR1 reads DFQATT; CDR2 reads SNEGSKA (reference sequence). CDR3 region: CSARAQAGGELFF.

The J gene is TRBJ2-5, the V gene TRBV10-3; lacking DNA, the TRBD1 call made by TCRdb goes unchecked. This CDR3 contains 13 residues. From germline, CDR1 is ENHRY and CDR2 SYGVKD. CDR3 sequence reads: CAIRETGEETQYF.

The rearrangement links TRBV4-3 to TRBJ1-1; TCRdb lists TRBD1, though no DNA is available to test this call. This CDR3 is built from 15 residues. Germline assignment: CDR1 LGHNA and CDR2 YSLEER. The CDR3 protein is CASSQDRTGSREAFF.

V usage is TRBV9 and J usage is TRBJ1-1; TCRdb's D call, TRBD1, is unchecked because there is no DNA. This CDR3 spans 14 amino acids. CDR1 is SGDLS and CDR2 is YYNGEE in the germline V gene. The CDR3 reads CASSAGTGDTEAFF.

V and J are TRBV4-2 and TRBJ2-5; TCRdb indicates TRBD1, and absent DNA this call remains unverified. The CDR3 has 14 amino acids. Germline V lookup: CDR1 LGHNA, CDR2 YNFKEQ. CDR3 sequence: CASSQTGLGETQYF.

The rearrangement uses TRBV20-1 and TRBJ2-4; TCRdb outputs TRBD2, but without DNA this stays unchecked. This CDR3 spans 17 amino acids. Germline lookup yields CDR1 DFQATT and CDR2 SNEGSKA (reference sequence). CDR3 sequence: CSADALDGRSAKNIQYF.

This chain connects TRBV5-1 to TRBJ2-1; TCRdb proposes TRBD1, but this gene call is untestable without DNA. Germline lookup yields CDR1 SGHRS and CDR2 YFSETQ. The CDR3 sequence is 13 residues long. CDR3: CASSWGGYDEQFF. Based on the CDR3 plus reference TRBV5-1 and TRBJ2-1, the full variable domain is KAGVTQTPRYLIKTRGQQVTLSCSPISGHRSVSWYQQTPGQGLQFLFEYFSETQRNKGNFPGRFSGRQFSNSRSEMNVSTLELGDSALYLCASSWGGYDEQFFGPGTRLTVL.

This chain connects TRBV5-1 to TRBJ1-4; TCRdb proposes TRBD1, but this gene call is untestable without DNA. The CDR3 sequence is 15 residues long. The germline gives CDR1 SGHRS, CDR2 YFSETQ. This chain's CDR3 is CASSLVPGANEKLFF.

The chain carries TRBV18 and TRBJ2-1. CDR1 and CDR2 (germline): KGHSH, LQKENI. This CDR3 is built from 13 residues. The CDR3 region is CASSPDWYNEQFF.

The V gene is TRBV29-1, the J gene TRBJ2-1. The CDR3 covers 17 residues. CDR1 is SQVTM, CDR2 ANQGSEA, per germline. CDR3 residues: CSVDLVGGGTSYNEQFF.

The V and J genes are TRBV11-2 and TRBJ2-1. From germline, CDR1 is SGHAT and CDR2 FQNNGV. The CDR3 runs 12 residues. This chain's CDR3 is CASSLAANEQFF. The full variable domain, its missing parts supplied by reference TRBV11-2 and TRBJ2-1, is EAGVAQSPRYKIIEKRQSVAFWCNPISGHATLYWYQQILGQGPKLLIQFQNNGVVDDSQLPKDRFSAERLKGVDSTLKIQPAKLEDSAVYLCASSLAANEQFFGPGTRLTVL.

This chain links TRBV29-1 with TRBJ2-7; TCRdb proposes TRBD2, but this gene call is untestable without DNA. The CDR3 is made up of 14 amino acids. The germline gives CDR1 SQVTM, CDR2 ANQGSEA. The chain's CDR3 is CSVARTAIPYEQYF.

The chain's CDR3 is CSASRLLEETQYF. The chain joins TRBV20-1 to TRBJ2-5. Germline V lookup: CDR1 DFQATT, CDR2 SNEGSKA (reference sequence). CDR3 length: 13 residues.

The genes are TRBV6-5 and TRBJ2-6; the D call from TCRdb, TRBD2, cannot be confirmed without DNA. In germline, CDR1 is MNHEY, CDR2 SVGAGI. This CDR3 has 17 residues. The chain's CDR3 is CASSSPAAPSGANVLTF.

This sequence joins TRBV6-1 and TRBJ1-1; the TCRdb call, TRBD1, lacks DNA for checking. Germline V gene lookup returns CDR1 MNHNS and CDR2 SASEGT. The CDR3 runs 17 residues. This CDR3 is CASSPIRGQGPGTEAFF.

The chain recombines TRBV7-9 with TRBJ2-1. CDR3 length: 13 amino acids. Germline values: CDR1 SEHNR, CDR2 FQNEAQ (reference sequence). The CDR3 region is CASSPEPVGEQFF.

This chain connects TRBV9 to TRBJ1-5. Germline-derived CDR1 and CDR2 are SGDLS and YYNGEE. The CDR3 totals 16 residues. The CDR3: CASSVGEGRSNQPQHF.